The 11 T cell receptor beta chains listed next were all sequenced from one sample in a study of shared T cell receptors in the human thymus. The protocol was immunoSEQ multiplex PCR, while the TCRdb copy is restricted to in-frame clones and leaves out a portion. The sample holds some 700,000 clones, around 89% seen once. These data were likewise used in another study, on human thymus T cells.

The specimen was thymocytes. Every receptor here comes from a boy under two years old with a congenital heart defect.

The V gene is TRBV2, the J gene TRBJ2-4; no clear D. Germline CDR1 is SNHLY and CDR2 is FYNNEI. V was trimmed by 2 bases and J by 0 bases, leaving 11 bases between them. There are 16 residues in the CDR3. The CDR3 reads CASSESAELAKNIQYF. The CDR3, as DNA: TGTGCCAGCAGTGAATCGGCGGAACTAGCCAAAAACATTCAGTACTTC.

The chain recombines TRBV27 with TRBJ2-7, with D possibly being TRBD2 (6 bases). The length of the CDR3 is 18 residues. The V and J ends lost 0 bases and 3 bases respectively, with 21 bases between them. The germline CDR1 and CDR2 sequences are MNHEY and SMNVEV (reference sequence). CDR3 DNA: TGTGCCAGCAGTTTATCGCCCCAACAGAGGAGGGAGGTCTACGAGCAGTACTTC. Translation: CASSLSPQQRREVYEQYF.

CDR3 bases: TGTGCCAGCAGCTTTGGACTAGCGGGAGAGCAGTACTTC. The encoded protein is CASSFGLAGEQYF. V and J are TRBV7-9 and TRBJ2-5; TRBD2 aligns across 13 bases. V lost 3 bases, J lost 11 bases, and 3 bases stayed unmatched. Germline V CDR1 and CDR2: SEHNR, FQNEAQ (reference sequence). CDR3 length: 13 amino acids. Variable domain in full (rest from reference TRBV7-9 and TRBJ2-5): DTGVSQNPRHKITKRGQNVTFRCDPISEHNRLYWYRQTLGQGPEFLTYFQNEAQLEKSRLLSDRFSAERPKGSFSTLEIQRTEQGDSAMYLCASSFGLAGEQYFGPGTRLLVL.

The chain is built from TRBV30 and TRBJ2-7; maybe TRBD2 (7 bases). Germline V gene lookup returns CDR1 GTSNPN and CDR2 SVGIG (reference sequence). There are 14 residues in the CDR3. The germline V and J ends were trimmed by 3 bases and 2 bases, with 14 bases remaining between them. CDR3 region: CAWRGGLDAYEQYF. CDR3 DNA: TGTGCCTGGAGGGGGGGGCTAGACGCCTACGAGCAGTACTTC.

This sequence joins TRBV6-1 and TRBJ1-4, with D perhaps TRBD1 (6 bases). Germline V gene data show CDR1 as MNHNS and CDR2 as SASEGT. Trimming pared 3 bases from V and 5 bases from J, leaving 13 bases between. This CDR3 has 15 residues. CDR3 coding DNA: TGTGCCAGCAGTGACAGGGGCGCGTTCAATGAAAAACTGTTTTTT. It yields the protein CASSDRGAFNEKLFF.

For the CDR3, the DNA is TGCGCCAGCAGCCAATGGCCCTCCAGATCGGGGGAGCAGTTCTTC. It yields the protein CASSQWPSRSGEQFF. The chain combines TRBV4-1 with TRBJ2-1; maybe TRBD2 (5 bases). Trimming cost V 2 bases and J 10 bases, with 18 bases left between them. The CDR3 totals 15 residues. Germline V gene data show CDR1 as MGHRA and CDR2 as YSYEKL.

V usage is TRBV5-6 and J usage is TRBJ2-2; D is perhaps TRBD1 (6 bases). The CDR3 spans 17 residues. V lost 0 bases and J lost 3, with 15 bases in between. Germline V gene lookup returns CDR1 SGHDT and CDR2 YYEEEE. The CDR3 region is CASSLVQGNVDTGELFF. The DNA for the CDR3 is TGTGCCAGCAGCTTGGTACAGGGAAATGTAGACACCGGGGAGCTGTTTTTT.

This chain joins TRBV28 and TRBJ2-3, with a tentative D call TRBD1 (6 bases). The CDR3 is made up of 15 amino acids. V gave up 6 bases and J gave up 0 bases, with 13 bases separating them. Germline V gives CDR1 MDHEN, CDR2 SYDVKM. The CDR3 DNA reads TGTGCCAGCAGGGGAAGGGGGATTAGCACAGATACGCAGTATTTT. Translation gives CASRGRGISTDTQYF.

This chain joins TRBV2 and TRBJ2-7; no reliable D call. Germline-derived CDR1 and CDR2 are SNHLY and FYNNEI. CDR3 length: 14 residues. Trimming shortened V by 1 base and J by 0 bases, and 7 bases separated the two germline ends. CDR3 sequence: CASSEGGSSYEQYF. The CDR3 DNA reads TGTGCCAGCAGTGAAGGCGGAAGCTCCTACGAGCAGTACTTC. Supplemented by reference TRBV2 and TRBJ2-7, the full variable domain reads EPEVTQTPSHQVTQMGQEVILRCVPISNHLYFYWYRQILGQKVEFLVSFYNNEISEKSEIFDDQFSVERPDGSNFTLKIRSTKLEDSAMYFCASSEGGSSYEQYFGPGTRLTVT.

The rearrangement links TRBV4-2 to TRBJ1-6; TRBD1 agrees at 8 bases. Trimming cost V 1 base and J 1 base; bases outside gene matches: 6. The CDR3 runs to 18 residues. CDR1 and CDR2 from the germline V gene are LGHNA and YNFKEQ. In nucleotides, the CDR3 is TGTGCCAGCAGCCAAGTGACAGGGGCTGCGTCCTATAATTCACCCCTCCACTTT. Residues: CASSQVTGAASYNSPLHF.

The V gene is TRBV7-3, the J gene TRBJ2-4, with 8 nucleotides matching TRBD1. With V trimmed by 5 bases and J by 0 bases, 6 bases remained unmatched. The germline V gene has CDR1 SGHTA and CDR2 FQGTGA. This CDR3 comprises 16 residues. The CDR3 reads CASSPGTGRAKNIQYF. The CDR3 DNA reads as TGTGCCAGCAGCCCCGGGACAGGAAGAGCCAAAAACATTCAGTACTTC.